The next 7 T cell receptor beta chains were all read from a single sample in a study of metastatic and nonmetastatic thyroid tumors. TCRdb reprocessed the PCR reads via MiXCR. The top ten clones hold roughly a third of a sample with tens of thousands of clones, around 32% of them seen once. Each patient went into thyroid surgery without having received any treatment. Sequencing input: blood. The receptors were sampled from a female donor with papillary thyroid cancer or a benign thyroid nodule (not recorded which). Some clones in this sample may be carry-over from other donors' samples.

The chain links TRBV5-1 to TRBJ2-3; TRBD2 agrees at 7 bases. V dropped 0 bases and J dropped 11; count of bases not matched to a gene: 12. The CDR3 contains 15 residues. Germline V CDR1 and CDR2: SGHRS, YFSETQ. CDR3 in DNA: TGCGCCAGCAGCTTGGGAGGCGGGAGTTCTTCATTGCAGTATTTT. Its protein is CASSLGGGSSSLQYF.

This clone occurred many times. This chain joins TRBV5-6 and TRBJ2-7; the match to TRBD2 covers 11 bases. The CDR3 totals 15 residues. V was pared by 4 bases and J by 2 bases, with 5 bases of the junction left unmatched. Germline V gene data show CDR1 as SGHDT and CDR2 as YYEEEE. CDR3 sequence reads: CASSQTSGNTYEQYF. CDR3 in DNA: TGTGCCAGCAGCCAGACTAGCGGGAACACCTACGAGCAGTACTTC.

Many counts were recorded for this clone. A read error is possible here, since a much larger clone lies one base away. The chain uses TRBV6-1 and TRBJ1-4; D is possibly TRBD1 (5 bases). The germline gives CDR1 MNHNS, CDR2 SASEGT. The CDR3 is 14 amino acids. The CDR3 protein is CANSEAQGDEKLFF. In nucleotides, the CDR3 is TGTGCCAACAGTGAAGCGCAAGGGGATGAAAAACTGTTTTTT.

Ten or more counts support this clone. A much larger clone sits a single nucleotide away, making a read error possible. The V gene is TRBV6-1, the J gene TRBJ1-1; 10 bases agree with TRBD1. Germline values: CDR1 MNHNS, CDR2 SASEGT. The CDR3 loop spans 14 amino acids. The CDR3 protein is CGSTPGQGPTEAFF. The CDR3 DNA sequence: TGTGGCAGCACCCCGGGACAGGGGCCGACTGAAGCTTTCTTT.

The sample holds a few counts of this clone. At one of its ends the junction is not consistent with the germline gene, which may arise from a read error. The chain uses TRBV19 and TRBJ2-7; maybe TRBD2 (6 bases). The CDR3 contains 15 residues. The V gene's germline CDR1 is LNHDA and CDR2 SQIVND (reference sequence). CDR3 DNA: TGTGCCAGTAGTATAGCGGCCCAGGGAGGATACGAGAAGTACTTC. Its protein product is CASSIAAQGGYEKYF.

This clone was counted many times. The genes are TRBV27 and TRBJ1-1; 8 nucleotides agree with TRBD1. The ends lost 6 bases at V and 3 bases at J; junction bases unmatched: 3. Per germline, CDR1 MNHEY and CDR2 SMNVEV (reference sequence). The length of the CDR3 is 13 residues. CDR3 nucleotides: TGTGCCAGCAGCGGACAGGGAGACACTGAAGCTTTCTTT. It translates to CASSGQGDTEAFF.

The V gene is TRBV20-1, the J gene TRBJ2-7; a possible D gene is TRBD2 (5 bases). Trimming left V 3 bases short and J 6 bases short, with 24 bases between. Germline V lookup: CDR1 DFQATT, CDR2 SNEGSKA (reference sequence). This CDR3 has 16 residues. For the CDR3, the DNA is TGCAGTGCTAGTCCCAAAGTGGGAGCGGCACGTGTCGAGCAGTACTTC. Residues: CSASPKVGAARVEQYF.